These 19 T cell receptor beta chains originate from one sample sequenced in a study of early stage breast cancer tumors. Sequencing used immunoSEQ multiplex PCR; TCRdb keeps in-frame clones, though not all of them. Among roughly 8,400 clones listed, 77% were seen once. The sequenced material came from normal breast tissue next to the tumor. The receptors derive from a person between 55 and 70 years old with breast cancer.

This clone was observed a single time. J is TRBJ2-7 and V is TRBV11-2, with D possibly TRBD2 on 6 matching bases. The CDR3 consists of 13 residues. V dropped 5 bases and J dropped 5 bases, with 13 bases sitting between them. CDR1 and CDR2 from the germline V gene are SGHAT and FQNNGV. CDR3 sequence reads: CASSPAWGDEQYF. The CDR3 DNA reads as TGTGCCAGCAGCCCAGCTTGGGGGGACGAGCAGTACTTC.

The chain joins TRBV9 to TRBJ1-1; D remains unclear. The germline V gene has CDR1 SGDLS and CDR2 YYNGEE. V gave up 0 bases and J gave up 1 base, with 4 bases separating them. The CDR3 spans 13 residues. The CDR3 loop reads CASSVEGNTEAFF. DNA of the CDR3: TGTGCCAGCAGCGTAGAAGGGAACACTGAAGCTTTCTTT.

The chain combines TRBV28 with TRBJ2-2; D may be TRBD1 (5 bases). With 5 bases removed from V and 9 bases from J, the gap between germline ends came to 13 bases. This CDR3 comprises 13 residues. The germline CDR1 and CDR2 sequences are MDHEN and SYDVKM. This CDR3 reads CASSRQGPRELFF. CDR3 DNA sequence: TGTGCCAGCAGTCGGCAGGGTCCGCGGGAGCTGTTTTTT. Based on the CDR3 plus reference TRBV28 and TRBJ2-2, the full variable domain is DVKVTQSSRYLVKRTGEKVFLECVQDMDHENMFWYRQDPGLGLRLIYFSYDVKMKEKGDIPEGYSVSREKKERFSLILESASTNQTSMYLCASSRQGPRELFFGEGSRLTVL.

This clone was counted once. The rearrangement joins TRBV28 to TRBJ1-2, with D perhaps TRBD1 (6 bases). Trimming left V 1 base short and J 6 bases short, with 12 bases between. The CDR3 extends over 14 amino acids. Germline CDR1 and CDR2: MDHEN and SYDVKM. The CDR3: CASSLSHRVDGYTF. The DNA for the CDR3 is TGTGCCAGCAGTTTATCCCACAGGGTCGATGGCTACACCTTC.

This chain joins TRBV7-7 and TRBJ2-6; D is unresolved. This CDR3 has 15 amino acids. Trimming took off 5 bases at V and 5 bases at J, with 13 bases between the two ends. CDR1 and CDR2 from the germline V gene are SSHAT and FNYEAQ (reference sequence). The CDR3 region is CASSHLGSRANVLTF. DNA of the CDR3: TGTGCCAGCAGCCACCTAGGAAGTCGGGCCAACGTCCTGACTTTC.

J is TRBJ2-1 and V is TRBV5-1; 8 bases match TRBD2. V was pared by 9 bases and J by 0 bases, with 14 bases of the junction left unmatched. Germline-derived CDR1 and CDR2 are SGHRS and YFSETQ. The CDR3 is 17 amino acids. The CDR3 DNA reads TGCGCCAACAAAGGAACTAGCGGACTTTTCTCCTACAATGAGCAGTTCTTC. Its translation: CANKGTSGLFSYNEQFF.

This chain joins TRBV6-5 and TRBJ1-2, with a weak D call TRBD1 (5 bases). The length of the CDR3 is 14 residues. Per the germline V gene, CDR1 is MNHEY and CDR2 is SVGAGI. V dropped 7 bases and J dropped 7 bases, with 19 bases sitting between them. DNA for the CDR3: TGTGCCAGCACCAAACTTCAGGGTTCTGCTGGCTACACCTTC. Translation gives CASTKLQGSAGYTF.

This rearrangement joins TRBV15 to TRBJ2-2; 8 nucleotides agree with TRBD1. The V segment lost 3 bases and the J segment 4 bases; nucleotides outside the gene matches: 1. Germline CDR1 is LNHNV and CDR2 is YYDKDF (reference sequence). The CDR3 sequence is 14 residues long. CDR3: CATSRDRATGELFF. The CDR3 nucleotides are TGTGCCACCAGCAGGGACAGGGCCACCGGGGAGCTGTTTTTT.

The gene calls are TRBV5-1 and TRBJ2-1; either TRBD1 or TRBD2 may supply D (6 bases each). The V end was cut by 2 bases, the J end by 9 bases, with 9 bases between. The CDR3 runs 12 residues. Germline lookup yields CDR1 SGHRS and CDR2 YFSETQ. CDR3 amino acids: CASSLWGAEQFF. CDR3 bases: TGCGCCAGCAGCTTATGGGGGGCTGAGCAGTTCTTC. The full variable domain, rest sourced from reference TRBV5-1 and TRBJ2-1, is KAGVTQTPRYLIKTRGQQVTLSCSPISGHRSVSWYQQTPGQGLQFLFEYFSETQRNKGNFPGRFSGRQFSNSRSEMNVSTLELGDSALYLCASSLWGAEQFFGPGTRLTVL.

This sequence joins TRBV19 and TRBJ2-2; 7 nucleotides align to TRBD1. The V and J ends lost 7 bases and 7 bases, in that order; junction bases with no gene match: 6. CDR1 LNHDA and CDR2 SQIVND come from the germline V gene (reference sequence). This CDR3 has 13 residues. CDR3 coding DNA: TGTGCCAGTAAAGACAGGGCCGGCGGGGAGCTGTTTTTT. Amino acids: CASKDRAGGELFF.

V usage is TRBV28 and J usage is TRBJ1-2; tentatively, D is TRBD1 (5 bases). Germline values: CDR1 MDHEN, CDR2 SYDVKM. Trimming took 8 bases from V and 7 from J, leaving 11 bases between them. This CDR3 comprises 11 residues. CDR3 protein: CASGFRGGYTF. The CDR3 bases are TGTGCCAGCGGGTTTAGGGGTGGCTACACCTTC.

This clone rates as medium-sized. This chain joins TRBV13 and TRBJ2-3, with 8 bases fitting TRBD2. This CDR3 comprises 14 residues. With V trimmed by 8 bases and J by 4 bases, 8 bases remained unmatched. CDR1 is PRHDT, CDR2 FYEKMQ, per germline (reference sequence). Written as DNA, the CDR3 is TGTGCCAGCTACCACCGGGGGGGCGCAGATACGCAGTATTTT. Encoded protein: CASYHRGGADTQYF.

The V and J genes are TRBV6-4 and TRBJ2-1, with 13 bases aligning to TRBD2. The CDR3 sequence is 15 residues long. Germline CDR1 and CDR2: MRHNA and SNTAGT. V was pared by 6 bases and J by 7 bases, with 6 bases of the junction left unmatched. The CDR3 spells CASSPGTSGANEQFF. The CDR3 nucleotides are TGTGCCAGCAGCCCGGGGACTAGCGGGGCAAATGAGCAGTTCTTC.

The V gene is TRBV7-2, the J gene TRBJ2-7, with 11 bases identical to TRBD1. The germline gives CDR1 SGHTA, CDR2 FQGNSA. V lost 0 bases and J lost 4; bases outside the gene matches: 5. The CDR3 consists of 16 residues. DNA of the CDR3: TGTGCCAGCAGCTTAGCTATGGACAGGGGGCGATACGAGCAGTACTTC. This codes for CASSLAMDRGRYEQYF. The full variable domain, its missing parts supplied by reference TRBV7-2 and TRBJ2-7, is GAGVSQSPSNKVTEKGKDVELRCDPISGHTALYWYRQSLGQGLEFLIYFQGNSAPDKSGLPSDRFSAERTGGSVSTLTIQRTQQEDSAVYLCASSLAMDRGRYEQYFGPGTRLTVT.

The sample holds a few counts of this clone. The chain recombines TRBV19 with TRBJ2-1, with D tentatively TRBD1 or TRBD2 (5 bases each). V was pared by 7 bases and J by 0 bases, with 13 bases between. The CDR3 sequence is 15 residues long. Germline loops: CDR1 LNHDA, CDR2 SQIVND (reference sequence). The chain's CDR3 is CASTPRDHSYNEQFF. The CDR3 coding sequence is TGTGCCAGTACCCCTCGGGACCACTCCTACAATGAGCAGTTCTTC.

This clone was seen more than once but under ten times. This rearrangement joins TRBV4-1 to TRBJ1-1; no clear D. From germline, CDR1 is MGHRA and CDR2 YSYEKL. The V gene lost 4 bases and the J gene lost 4 bases, with 22 bases spanning the gap. CDR3 length equals 17 residues. The CDR3 loop reads CASSRDPGMGSGTEAFF. CDR3 nucleotide sequence: TGCGCCAGCAGCCGAGACCCCGGGATGGGGTCGGGCACTGAAGCTTTCTTT.

This rearrangement joins TRBV7-3 to TRBJ2-1; TRBD1 matches at 7 bases. V trimming: 4 bases; J trimming: 8 bases; junction bases outside the gene matches: 11. CDR3 size: 15 residues. Germline-derived CDR1 and CDR2 are SGHTA and FQGTGA. The CDR3 nucleotides read TGTGCCAGCAGCTCCTCCGTCACAGGGGACGATGAGCAGTTCTTC. Amino acids: CASSSSVTGDDEQFF. The complete variable domain, with remaining parts taken from reference TRBV7-3 and TRBJ2-1, reads GAGVSQTPSNKVTEKGKYVELRCDPISGHTALYWYRQSLGQGPEFLIYFQGTGAADDSGLPNDRFFAVRPEGSVSTLKIQRTERGDSAVYLCASSSSVTGDDEQFFGPGTRLTVL.

The V and J genes are TRBV4-2 and TRBJ1-4, with D unresolved. The CDR3 runs 16 residues. Germline V lookup: CDR1 LGHNA, CDR2 YNFKEQ. V lost 0 bases and J 11 bases, leaving 19 bases between the germline ends. CDR3 DNA sequence: TGTGCCAGCAGCCAAGATAGAGACGGGTTTAGCGAGAAACTGTTTTTT. Encoded protein: CASSQDRDGFSEKLFF.

As regards this clone: The germline gene is not matched at one end of the junction; a read error may be the cause. V and J are TRBV29-1 and TRBJ2-1; D gene ambiguous. Germline V CDR1 and CDR2: SQVTM, ANQGSEA. CDR3 size: 13 residues. DNA for the CDR3: TGCAACGTTGAAGTTGGTAGTAATGCCGCGCAGTTCTTC. It encodes CNVEVGSNAAQFF.